A single sample is the source of the 17 T cell receptor beta chains below, sequenced in a study of T cell responses to AZD1222 COVID-19 vaccine. Sequencing used immunoSEQ multiplex PCR; TCRdb keeps in-frame clones, though not all of them. The sample has 95,000 to 110,000 clones; around 92% are singletons. This specimen was peripheral blood, taken on day 0 of AZD1222 vaccination. These receptors all stem from an adult in good health.

The chain joins TRBV9 to TRBJ1-2; 8 bases are a match to TRBD1. V shed 1 base, J shed 3 bases, and the junction held 2 bases outside the gene matches. CDR3 length equals 14 residues. Germline loops: CDR1 SGDLS, CDR2 YYNGEE. The CDR3 protein is CASSVLGQDYGYTF. The CDR3 nucleotides are TGTGCCAGCAGCGTACTGGGACAGGACTATGGCTACACCTTC. Based on the CDR3 plus reference TRBV9 and TRBJ1-2, the full variable domain is DSGVTQTPKHLITATGQRVTLRCSPRSGDLSVYWYQQSLDQGLQFLIQYYNGEERAKGNILERFSAQQFPDLHSELNLSSLELGDSALYFCASSVLGQDYGYTFGSGTRLTVV.

The gene calls are TRBV4-3 and TRBJ2-2; D gene ambiguous. The CDR3 has 15 residues. Trimming removed 1 base at V and 3 bases at J, with 9 bases between. Germline loops: CDR1 LGHNA, CDR2 YSLEER. The CDR3 coding sequence is TGCGCCAGCAGCCAAGTTACCCCTGACACCGGGGAGCTGTTTTTT. Its translation is CASSQVTPDTGELFF.

This sequence joins TRBV6-5 and TRBJ2-7, with 12 bases lining up with TRBD2. This CDR3 comprises 15 residues. In germline, CDR1 is MNHEY, CDR2 SVGAGI. V lost 5 bases and J lost 1; bases outside the gene matches: 3. CDR3 nucleotides: TGTGCCAGCAGTCCCCTAGCGGGAGGGTCCTACGAGCAGTACTTC. It yields the protein CASSPLAGGSYEQYF.

V is TRBV19 and J is TRBJ2-7, with 7 bases lining up with TRBD2. The CDR3 is 14 residues long. V lost 3 bases and J lost 6; bases outside the gene matches: 8. CDR1 and CDR2 from the germline V gene are LNHDA and SQIVND (reference sequence). DNA of the CDR3: TGTGCCAGTAGTATTGGCCAGGGAGGGAGCGAGCAGTACTTC. Amino acid sequence: CASSIGQGGSEQYF.

The chain uses TRBV2 and TRBJ2-7, with a possible D match to TRBD2 (6 bases). Germline values: CDR1 SNHLY, CDR2 FYNNEI. V was trimmed by 8 bases and J by 6 bases, leaving 23 bases between them. CDR3 size: 15 residues. The CDR3 reads CASQISGTESGEQYF. CDR3 DNA: TGTGCCAGCCAAATCTCCGGGACTGAGTCTGGCGAGCAGTACTTC.

The chain couples TRBV11-1 to TRBJ2-1, with a tentative D call TRBD1 (6 bases). The CDR3 runs to 13 residues. Germline V gene data show CDR1 as SGHAT and CDR2 as FQDESV (reference sequence). Deletions cut 5 bases from V and 4 bases from J, with 9 bases between. CDR3 sequence (DNA): TGTGCCAGCAGCCCCGGACAGTACAATGAGCAGTTCTTC. It codes for CASSPGQYNEQFF.

This chain links TRBV30 with TRBJ2-7; D is ambiguous. V lost 5 bases and J 3 bases, leaving 11 bases between the germline ends. CDR3 length: 12 residues. CDR1 and CDR2 (germline): GTSNPN, SVGIG (reference sequence). The CDR3 coding sequence is TGTGCCTGGGGATCTCAAGGCTACGAGCAGTACTTC. Its protein product is CAWGSQGYEQYF.

The V and J genes are TRBV3-1 (or the pseudogene TRBV3-2) and TRBJ2-6; D is uncertain. V was cut by 3 bases and J by 2 bases, with 11 bases left in between. Germline V gene lookup returns CDR1 LGHDT and CDR2 YNNKEL (reference sequence). The CDR3 loop spans 16 amino acids. The CDR3 nucleotides are TGTGCCAGCAGCCACAACCCGGAACCTGGGGCCAACGTCCTGACTTTC. Translation: CASSHNPEPGANVLTF.

The chain uses TRBV6-1 and TRBJ2-3; 9 positions agree with TRBD2. The CDR3 is 14 residues long. Germline V gives CDR1 MNHNS, CDR2 SASEGT. V lost 1 base and J lost 5; bases outside the gene matches: 1. The CDR3: CASSEGGRVDTQYF. The CDR3 DNA reads TGTGCCAGCAGTGAAGGCGGGAGGGTAGATACGCAGTATTTT.

The chain couples TRBV27 to TRBJ1-1; D perhaps matches TRBD1 (6 bases). CDR1 and CDR2 from the germline V gene are MNHEY and SMNVEV (reference sequence). Trimming pared 5 bases from V and 0 bases from J, leaving 13 bases between. The CDR3 has 15 residues. CDR3: CASSRDTLMNTEAFF. In DNA, the CDR3 is TGTGCCAGCAGTAGGGACACGCTAATGAACACTGAAGCTTTCTTT.

J is TRBJ1-2 and V is TRBV4-2; D not resolved. The V end was cut by 1 base, the J end by 4 bases, with 10 bases between. CDR1 is LGHNA, CDR2 YNFKEQ, per germline. This CDR3 region has 14 residues. The CDR3 DNA follows: TGTGCCAGCAGCCAAGGGAGGGCATCCTATGGCTACACCTTC. Protein sequence: CASSQGRASYGYTF.

A word on this clone: The junction departs from the called germline gene at one end, perhaps through a read error. V and J are TRBV7-8 and TRBJ2-7, with no clear D. Germline CDR1 is SGHVS and CDR2 is FQNEAQ. The CDR3 has 13 amino acids. The DNA for the CDR3 is TGTGCCAGCAGCTTCCCCCTCTCCCACGAGCAGTACTTC. This translates into CASSFPLSHEQYF.

Worth noting for this clone: The same CDR3 arises from other DNA sequences in this sample as well. The V and J genes are TRBV28 and TRBJ2-7, with 7 bases matching TRBD1. Trimming took 5 bases from V and 0 from J; bases not matched to a gene: 10. Germline V lookup: CDR1 MDHEN, CDR2 SYDVKM. The CDR3 contains 16 residues. The CDR3 bases are TGTGCCAGCAGTCCTTCCCCCGGGACAGTCTCCTACGAGCAGTACTTC. Amino acid sequence: CASSPSPGTVSYEQYF.

The rearrangement joins TRBV5-1 to TRBJ1-1; no reliable D call. V lost 4 bases and J lost 3, with 16 bases in between. The V gene's germline CDR1 is SGHRS and CDR2 YFSETQ. The CDR3 length is 15 residues. CDR3 coding DNA: TGCGCCAGCAGCCCAGGACGTGCCCCGTACACTGAAGCTTTCTTT. Its translation is CASSPGRAPYTEAFF.

The genes are TRBV19 and TRBJ1-4; TRBD1 is a possible D gene (5 bases). Germline values: CDR1 LNHDA, CDR2 SQIVND (reference sequence). The V end lost 2 bases, the J end lost 8 bases, and 12 bases lay between the germline ends. The CDR3 is 14 amino acids. The CDR3 region has the DNA TGTGCCAGTAGTATATGGGGCGTGGGAGAAAAACTGTTTTTT. It encodes CASSIWGVGEKLFF. The whole variable domain, filled in from reference TRBV19 and TRBJ1-4, reads DGGITQSPKYLFRKEGQNVTLSCEQNLNHDAMYWYRQDPGQGLRLIYYSQIVNDFQKGDIAEGYSVSREKKESFPLTVTSAQKNPTAFYLCASSIWGVGEKLFFGSGTQLSVL.

The rearrangement uses TRBV14 and TRBJ2-5; 9 bases line up with TRBD1. CDR1 and CDR2 from the germline V gene are SGHDN and FVKESK. The trim removed 1 base at V and 5 bases at J, leaving 11 bases unmatched. The CDR3 extends over 17 amino acids. CDR3 region: CASSQVRSGQGIETQYF. The DNA of the CDR3 is TGTGCCAGCAGCCAAGTCAGGTCCGGACAGGGGATTGAGACCCAGTACTTC.

V usage is TRBV28 and J usage is TRBJ2-7; D perhaps matches TRBD2 (6 bases). The CDR3 extends over 15 amino acids. V shed 4 bases and J shed 0 bases, with 13 bases lying between them. Germline V gives CDR1 MDHEN, CDR2 SYDVKM. CDR3 coding DNA: TGTGCCAGCAGTTACGGAGGGCCCAACTCCTACGAGCAGTACTTC. It encodes CASSYGGPNSYEQYF.